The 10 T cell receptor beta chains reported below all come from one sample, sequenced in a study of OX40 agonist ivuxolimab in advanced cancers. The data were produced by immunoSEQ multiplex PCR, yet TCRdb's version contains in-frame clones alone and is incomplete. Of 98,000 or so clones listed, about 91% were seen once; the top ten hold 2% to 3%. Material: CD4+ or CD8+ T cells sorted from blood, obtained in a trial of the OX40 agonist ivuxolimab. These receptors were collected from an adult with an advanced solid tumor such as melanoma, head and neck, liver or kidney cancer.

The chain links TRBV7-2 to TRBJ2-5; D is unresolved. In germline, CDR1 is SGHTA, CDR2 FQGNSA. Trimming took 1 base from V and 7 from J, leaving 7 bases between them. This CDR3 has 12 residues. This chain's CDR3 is CASSLEFGTQYF. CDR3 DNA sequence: TGTGCCAGCAGCTTAGAATTTGGGACCCAGTACTTC. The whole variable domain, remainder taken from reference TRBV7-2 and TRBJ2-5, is GAGVSQSPSNKVTEKGKDVELRCDPISGHTALYWYRQSLGQGLEFLIYFQGNSAPDKSGLPSDRFSAERTGGSVSTLTIQRTQQEDSAVYLCASSLEFGTQYFGPGTRLLVL.

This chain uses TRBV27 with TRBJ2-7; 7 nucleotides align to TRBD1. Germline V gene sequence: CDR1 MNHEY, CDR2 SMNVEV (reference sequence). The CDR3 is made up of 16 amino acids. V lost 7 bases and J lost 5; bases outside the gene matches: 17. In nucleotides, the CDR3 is TGTGCCAGCATTCAACGATGGGGGACAGCATCCCACGAGCAGTACTTC. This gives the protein CASIQRWGTASHEQYF.

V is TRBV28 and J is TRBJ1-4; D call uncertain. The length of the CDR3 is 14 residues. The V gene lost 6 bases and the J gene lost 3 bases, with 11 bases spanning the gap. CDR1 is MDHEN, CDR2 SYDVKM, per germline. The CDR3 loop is CASSPGSPNEKLFF. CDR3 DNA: TGTGCCAGCAGCCCGGGCTCCCCTAATGAAAAACTGTTTTTT. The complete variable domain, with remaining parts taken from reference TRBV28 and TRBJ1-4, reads DVKVTQSSRYLVKRTGEKVFLECVQDMDHENMFWYRQDPGLGLRLIYFSYDVKMKEKGDIPEGYSVSREKKERFSLILESASTNQTSMYLCASSPGSPNEKLFFGSGTQLSVL.

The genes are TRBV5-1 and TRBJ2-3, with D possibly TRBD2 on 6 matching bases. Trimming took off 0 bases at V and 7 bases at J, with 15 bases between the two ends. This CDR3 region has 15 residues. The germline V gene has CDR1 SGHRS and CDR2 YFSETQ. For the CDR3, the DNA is TGCGCCAGCAGCTTGGGCGGGGCTCAAGGGAATACGCAGTATTTT. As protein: CASSLGGAQGNTQYF. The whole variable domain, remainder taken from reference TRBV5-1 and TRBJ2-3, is KAGVTQTPRYLIKTRGQQVTLSCSPISGHRSVSWYQQTPGQGLQFLFEYFSETQRNKGNFPGRFSGRQFSNSRSEMNVSTLELGDSALYLCASSLGGAQGNTQYFGPGTRLTVL.

CDR3 sequence (DNA): TGTGCCAGCAGCTTAAGTGTAGCGGGAGGCAGAGAGACCCAGTACTTC. The encoded protein is CASSLSVAGGRETQYF. The chain carries TRBV13 and TRBJ2-5, with 10 bases that match TRBD2. This CDR3 contains 16 residues. Germline CDR1 reads PRHDT; CDR2 reads FYEKMQ (reference sequence). Unmatched junction bases numbered 7, after V lost 2 bases and J lost 4 bases. Based on the CDR3 plus reference TRBV13 and TRBJ2-5, the full variable domain is AAGVIQSPRHLIKEKRETATLKCYPIPRHDTVYWYQQGPGQDPQFLISFYEKMQSDKGSIPDRFSAQQFSDYHSELNMSSLELGDSALYFCASSLSVAGGRETQYFGPGTRLLVL.

CDR3 sequence reads: CASSFVSGRNEQYF. As DNA, the CDR3 is TGTGCCAGCAGCTTTGTTAGCGGGAGAAACGAGCAGTACTTC. V and J are TRBV5-6 and TRBJ2-7; the match to TRBD2 covers 9 bases. CDR1 and CDR2 from the germline V gene are SGHDT and YYEEEE. V lost 2 bases to trimming and J lost 5 bases; unmatched junction nucleotides: 5. This CDR3 region has 14 residues.

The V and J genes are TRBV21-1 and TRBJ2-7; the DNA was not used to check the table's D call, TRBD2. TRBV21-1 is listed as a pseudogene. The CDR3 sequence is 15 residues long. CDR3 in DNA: TGTGCCAGCAGCTCGACTAGCGGGAGTTCCCACGAGCAGTACTTC. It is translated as CASSSTSGSSHEQYF.

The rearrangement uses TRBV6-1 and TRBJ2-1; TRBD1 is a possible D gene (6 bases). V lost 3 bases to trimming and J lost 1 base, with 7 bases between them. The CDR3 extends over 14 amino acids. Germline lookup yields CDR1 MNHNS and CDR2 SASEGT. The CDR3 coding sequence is TGTGCCAGCAGTGACAGGGGTTCCTACAATGAGCAGTTCTTC. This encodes CASSDRGSYNEQFF.

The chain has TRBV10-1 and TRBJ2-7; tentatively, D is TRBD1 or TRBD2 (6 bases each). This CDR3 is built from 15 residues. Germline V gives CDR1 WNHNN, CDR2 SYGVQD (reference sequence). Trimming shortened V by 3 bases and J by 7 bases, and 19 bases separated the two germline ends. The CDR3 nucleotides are TGCGCCAGCAGTGATGGGGGGCGATTCATCTCGGAGCAGTACTTC. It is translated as CASSDGGRFISEQYF.

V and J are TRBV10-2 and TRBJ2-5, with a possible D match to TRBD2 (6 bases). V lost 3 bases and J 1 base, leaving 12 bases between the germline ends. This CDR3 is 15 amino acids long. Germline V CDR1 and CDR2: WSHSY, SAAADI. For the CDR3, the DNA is TGCGCCAGCAGTGATTGGGGGGAATCCCAAGAGACCCAGTACTTC. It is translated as CASSDWGESQETQYF.